This T cell receptor beta chain was captured in a study of T-cell memory formation after mild COVID-19. Overall study findings and caveats: Second-wave clones with a day 37 peak had unconfirmed SARS-CoV-2 specificity. Among CD4+ contracting clones, most were CM and EM, and CD8+ ones EMRA. Some clones that responded turned up in pre-infection memory, which suggests that cross-reactive memory joined in. Contracting clones from day 15 to 85 showed balanced CD4/CD8; later expanders favored CD4+.

TCRdb independently ran MiXCR on the 5' RACE reads; one entry per CDR3 protein. The sample has 470,000 or so distinct CDR3 sequences; 15% to 20% are singletons. A few counts support this clonotype. What it binds is unknown. This CDR3 is 14 amino acids long. From germline, CDR1 is KGHDR and CDR2 SFDVKD. Losses at the gene ends were 5 bases for V and 4 bases for J; bases not matched to a gene: 3. This clonotype originated in an adult woman who had mild COVID-19 (a few samples of this study predate the infection). Cell type and time point are not known. The sequenced sample was PBMCs or a T cell subset sorted from them (not recorded which). The chain combines TRBV24-1 with TRBJ2-2; 7 nucleotides agree with TRBD2. The CDR3 sequence is CATSVSGGTGELFF. The DNA for the CDR3 is TGTGCCACCAGTGTTTCGGGGGGCACCGGGGAGCTGTTTTTT.